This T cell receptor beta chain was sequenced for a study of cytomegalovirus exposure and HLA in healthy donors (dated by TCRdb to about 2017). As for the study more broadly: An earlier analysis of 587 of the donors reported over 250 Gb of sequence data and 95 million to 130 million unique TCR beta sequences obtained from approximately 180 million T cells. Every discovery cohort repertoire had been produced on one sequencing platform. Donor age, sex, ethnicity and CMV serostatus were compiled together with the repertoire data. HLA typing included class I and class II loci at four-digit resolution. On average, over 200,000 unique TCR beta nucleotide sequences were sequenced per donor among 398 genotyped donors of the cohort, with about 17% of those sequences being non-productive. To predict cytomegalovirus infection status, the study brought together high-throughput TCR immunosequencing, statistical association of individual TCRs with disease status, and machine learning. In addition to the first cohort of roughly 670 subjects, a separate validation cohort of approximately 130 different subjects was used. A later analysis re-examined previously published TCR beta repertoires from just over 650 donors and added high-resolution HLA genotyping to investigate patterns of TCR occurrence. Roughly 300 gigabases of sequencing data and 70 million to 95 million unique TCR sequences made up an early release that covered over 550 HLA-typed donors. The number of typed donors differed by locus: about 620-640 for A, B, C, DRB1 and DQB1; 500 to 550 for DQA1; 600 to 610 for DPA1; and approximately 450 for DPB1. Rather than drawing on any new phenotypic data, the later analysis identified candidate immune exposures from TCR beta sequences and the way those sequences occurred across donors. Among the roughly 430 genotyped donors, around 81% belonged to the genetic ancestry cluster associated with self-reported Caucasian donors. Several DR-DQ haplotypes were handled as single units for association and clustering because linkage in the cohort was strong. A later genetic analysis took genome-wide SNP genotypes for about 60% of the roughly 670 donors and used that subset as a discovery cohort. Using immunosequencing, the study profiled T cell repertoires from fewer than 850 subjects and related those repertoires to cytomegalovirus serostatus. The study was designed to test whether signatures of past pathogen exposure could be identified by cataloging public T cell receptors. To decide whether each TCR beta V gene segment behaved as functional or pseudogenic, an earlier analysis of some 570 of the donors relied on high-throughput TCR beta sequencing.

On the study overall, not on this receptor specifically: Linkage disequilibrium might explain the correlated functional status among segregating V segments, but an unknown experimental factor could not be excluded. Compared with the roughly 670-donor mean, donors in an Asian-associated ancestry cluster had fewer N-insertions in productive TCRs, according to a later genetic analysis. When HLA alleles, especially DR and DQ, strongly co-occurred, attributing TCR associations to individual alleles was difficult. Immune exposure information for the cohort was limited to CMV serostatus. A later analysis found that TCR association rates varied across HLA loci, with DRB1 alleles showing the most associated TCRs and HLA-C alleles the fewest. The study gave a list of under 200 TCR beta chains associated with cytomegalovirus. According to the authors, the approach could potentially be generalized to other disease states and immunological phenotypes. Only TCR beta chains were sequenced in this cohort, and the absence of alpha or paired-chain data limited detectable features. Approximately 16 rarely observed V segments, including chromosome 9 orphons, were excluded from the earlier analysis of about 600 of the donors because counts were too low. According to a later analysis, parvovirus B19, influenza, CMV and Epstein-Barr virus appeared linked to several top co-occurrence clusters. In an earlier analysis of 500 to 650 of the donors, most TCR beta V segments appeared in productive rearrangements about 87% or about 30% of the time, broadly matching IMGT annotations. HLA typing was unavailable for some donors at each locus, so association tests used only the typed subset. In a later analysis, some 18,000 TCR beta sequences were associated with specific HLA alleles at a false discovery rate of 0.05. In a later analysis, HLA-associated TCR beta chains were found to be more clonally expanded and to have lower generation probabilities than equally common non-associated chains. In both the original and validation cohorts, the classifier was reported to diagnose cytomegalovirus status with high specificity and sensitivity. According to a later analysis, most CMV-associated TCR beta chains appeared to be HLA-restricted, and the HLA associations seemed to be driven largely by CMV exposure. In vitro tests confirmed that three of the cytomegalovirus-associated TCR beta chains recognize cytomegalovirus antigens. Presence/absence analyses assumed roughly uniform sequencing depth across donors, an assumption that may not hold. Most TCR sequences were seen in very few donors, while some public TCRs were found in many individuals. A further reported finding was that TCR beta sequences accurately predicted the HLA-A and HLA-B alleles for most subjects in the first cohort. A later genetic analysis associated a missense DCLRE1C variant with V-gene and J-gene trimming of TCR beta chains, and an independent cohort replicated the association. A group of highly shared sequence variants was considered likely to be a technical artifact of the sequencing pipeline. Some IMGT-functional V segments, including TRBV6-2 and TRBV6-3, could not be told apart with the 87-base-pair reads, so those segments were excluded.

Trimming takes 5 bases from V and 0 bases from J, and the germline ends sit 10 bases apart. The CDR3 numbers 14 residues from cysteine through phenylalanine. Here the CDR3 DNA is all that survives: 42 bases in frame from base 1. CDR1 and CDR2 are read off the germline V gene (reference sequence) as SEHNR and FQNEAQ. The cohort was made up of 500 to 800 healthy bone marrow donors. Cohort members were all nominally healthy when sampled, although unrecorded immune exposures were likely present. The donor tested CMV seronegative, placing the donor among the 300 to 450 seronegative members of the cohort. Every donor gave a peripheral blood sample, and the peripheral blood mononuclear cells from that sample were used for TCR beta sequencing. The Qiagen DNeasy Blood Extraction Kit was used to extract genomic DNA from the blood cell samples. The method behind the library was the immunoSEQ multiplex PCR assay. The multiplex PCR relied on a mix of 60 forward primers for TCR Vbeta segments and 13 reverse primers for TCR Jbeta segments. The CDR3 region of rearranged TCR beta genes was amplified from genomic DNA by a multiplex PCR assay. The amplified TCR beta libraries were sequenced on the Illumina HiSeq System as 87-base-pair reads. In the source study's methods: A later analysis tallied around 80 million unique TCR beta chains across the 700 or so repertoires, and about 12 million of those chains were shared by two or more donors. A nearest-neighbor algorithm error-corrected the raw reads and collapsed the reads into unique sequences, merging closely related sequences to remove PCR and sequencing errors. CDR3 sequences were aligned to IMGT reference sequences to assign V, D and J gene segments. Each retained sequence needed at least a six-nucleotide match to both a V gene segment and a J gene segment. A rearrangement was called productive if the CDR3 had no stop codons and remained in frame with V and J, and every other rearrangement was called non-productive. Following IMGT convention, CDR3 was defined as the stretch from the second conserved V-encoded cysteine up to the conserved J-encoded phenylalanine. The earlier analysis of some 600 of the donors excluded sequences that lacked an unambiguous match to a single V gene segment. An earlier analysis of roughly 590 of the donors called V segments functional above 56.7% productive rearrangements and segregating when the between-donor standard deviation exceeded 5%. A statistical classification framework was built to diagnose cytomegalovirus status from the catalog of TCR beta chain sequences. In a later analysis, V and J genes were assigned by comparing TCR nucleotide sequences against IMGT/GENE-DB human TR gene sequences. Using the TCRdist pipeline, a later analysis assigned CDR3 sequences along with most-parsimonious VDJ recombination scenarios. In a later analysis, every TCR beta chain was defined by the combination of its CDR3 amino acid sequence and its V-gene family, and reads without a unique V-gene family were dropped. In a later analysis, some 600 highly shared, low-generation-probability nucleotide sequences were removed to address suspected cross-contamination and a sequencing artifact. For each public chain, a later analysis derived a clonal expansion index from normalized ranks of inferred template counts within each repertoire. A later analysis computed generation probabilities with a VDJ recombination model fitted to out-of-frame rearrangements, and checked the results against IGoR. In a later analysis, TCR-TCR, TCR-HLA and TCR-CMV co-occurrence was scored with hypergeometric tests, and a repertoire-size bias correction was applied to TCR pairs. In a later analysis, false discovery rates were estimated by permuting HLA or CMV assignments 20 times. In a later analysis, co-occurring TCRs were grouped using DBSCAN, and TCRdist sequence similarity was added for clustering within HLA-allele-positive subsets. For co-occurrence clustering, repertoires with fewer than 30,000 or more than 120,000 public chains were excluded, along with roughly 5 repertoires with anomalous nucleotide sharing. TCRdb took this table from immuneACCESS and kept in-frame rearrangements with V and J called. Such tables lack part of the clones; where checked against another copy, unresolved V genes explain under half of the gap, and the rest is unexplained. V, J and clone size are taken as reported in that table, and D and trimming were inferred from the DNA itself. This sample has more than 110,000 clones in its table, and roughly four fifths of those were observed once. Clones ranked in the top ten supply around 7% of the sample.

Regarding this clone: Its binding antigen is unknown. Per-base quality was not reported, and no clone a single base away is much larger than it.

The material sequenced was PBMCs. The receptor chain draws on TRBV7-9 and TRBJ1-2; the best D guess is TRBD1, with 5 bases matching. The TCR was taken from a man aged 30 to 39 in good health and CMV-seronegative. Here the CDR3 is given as CASSRRTPNYGYTF. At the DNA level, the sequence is TGTGCCAGCAGCCGCAGGACACCTAACTATGGCTACACCTTC.